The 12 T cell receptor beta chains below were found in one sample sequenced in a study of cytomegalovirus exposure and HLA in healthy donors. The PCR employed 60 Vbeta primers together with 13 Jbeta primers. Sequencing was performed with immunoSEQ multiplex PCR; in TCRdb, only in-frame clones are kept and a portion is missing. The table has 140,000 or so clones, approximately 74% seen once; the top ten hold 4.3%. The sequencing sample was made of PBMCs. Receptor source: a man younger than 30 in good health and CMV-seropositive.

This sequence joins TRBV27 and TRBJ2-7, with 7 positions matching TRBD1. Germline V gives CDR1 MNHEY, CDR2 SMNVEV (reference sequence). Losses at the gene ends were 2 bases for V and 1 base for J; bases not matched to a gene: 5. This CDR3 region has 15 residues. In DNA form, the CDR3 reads TGTGCCAGCAGTTTAGTAGAACAGGGGTCCTACGAGCAGTACTTC. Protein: CASSLVEQGSYEQYF.

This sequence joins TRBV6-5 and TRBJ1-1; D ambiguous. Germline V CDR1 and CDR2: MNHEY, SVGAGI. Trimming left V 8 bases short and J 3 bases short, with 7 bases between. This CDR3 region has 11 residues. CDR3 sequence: CASLRDTEAFF. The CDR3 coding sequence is TGTGCCAGCCTCCGGGACACTGAAGCTTTCTTT.

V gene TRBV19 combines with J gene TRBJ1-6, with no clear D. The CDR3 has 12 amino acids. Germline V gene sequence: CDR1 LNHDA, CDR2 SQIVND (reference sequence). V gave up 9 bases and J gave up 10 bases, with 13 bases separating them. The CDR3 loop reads CASHQALSPLHF. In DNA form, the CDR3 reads TGTGCCAGCCACCAGGCGCTATCACCCCTCCACTTT.

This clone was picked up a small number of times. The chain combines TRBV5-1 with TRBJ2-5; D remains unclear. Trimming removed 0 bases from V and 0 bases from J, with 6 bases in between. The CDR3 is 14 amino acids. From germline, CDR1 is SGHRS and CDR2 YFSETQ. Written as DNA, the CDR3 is TGCGCCAGCAGCTTGGCAGGTGACCAAGAGACCCAGTACTTC. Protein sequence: CASSLAGDQETQYF.

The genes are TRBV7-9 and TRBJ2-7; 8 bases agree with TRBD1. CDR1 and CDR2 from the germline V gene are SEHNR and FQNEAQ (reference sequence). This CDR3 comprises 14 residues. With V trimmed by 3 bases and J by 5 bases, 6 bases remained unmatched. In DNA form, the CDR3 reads TGTGCCAGCAGCTTTCGGGACAGGATCCACGAGCAGTACTTC. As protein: CASSFRDRIHEQYF.

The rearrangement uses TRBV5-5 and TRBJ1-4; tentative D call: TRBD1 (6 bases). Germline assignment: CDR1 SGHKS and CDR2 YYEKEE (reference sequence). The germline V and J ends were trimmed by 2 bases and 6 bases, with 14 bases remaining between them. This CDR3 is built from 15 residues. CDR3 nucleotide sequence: TGTGCCAGCAGCTTAGGGGGGGCTGGCTATGAAAAACTGTTTTTT. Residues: CASSLGGAGYEKLFF.

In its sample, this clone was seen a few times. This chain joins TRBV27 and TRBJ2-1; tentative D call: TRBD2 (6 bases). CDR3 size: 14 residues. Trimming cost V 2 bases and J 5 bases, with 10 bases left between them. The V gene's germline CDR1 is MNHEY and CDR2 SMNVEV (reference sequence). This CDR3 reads CASSLLGGDNEQFF. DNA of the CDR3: TGTGCCAGCAGTTTACTAGGCGGGGACAATGAGCAGTTCTTC.

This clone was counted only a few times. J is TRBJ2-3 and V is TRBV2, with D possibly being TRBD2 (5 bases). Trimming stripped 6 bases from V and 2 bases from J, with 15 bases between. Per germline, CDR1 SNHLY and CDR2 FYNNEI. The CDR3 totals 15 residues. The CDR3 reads CASSARRRLTDTQYF. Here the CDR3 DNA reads TGTGCCAGCAGCGCCAGGAGGAGACTCACAGATACGCAGTATTTT.

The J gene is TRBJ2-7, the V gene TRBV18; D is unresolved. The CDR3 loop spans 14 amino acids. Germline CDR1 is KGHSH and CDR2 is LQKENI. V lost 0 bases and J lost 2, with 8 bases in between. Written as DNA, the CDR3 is TGTGCCAGCTCACCACCTTCGACTGCCTACGAGCAGTACTTC. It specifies CASSPPSTAYEQYF.

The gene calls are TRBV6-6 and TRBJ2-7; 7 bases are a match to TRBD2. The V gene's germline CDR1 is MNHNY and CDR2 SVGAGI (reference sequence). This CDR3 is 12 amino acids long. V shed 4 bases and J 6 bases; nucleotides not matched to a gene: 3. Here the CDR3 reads CASSSQRGEQYF. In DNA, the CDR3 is TGTGCCAGCAGTTCGCAGCGGGGCGAGCAGTACTTC.

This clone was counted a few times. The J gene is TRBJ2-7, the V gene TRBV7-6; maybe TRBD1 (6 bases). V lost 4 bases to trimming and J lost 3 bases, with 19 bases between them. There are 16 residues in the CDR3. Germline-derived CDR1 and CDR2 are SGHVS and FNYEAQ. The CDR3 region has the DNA TGTGCCAGCAGCTCGCCAAACGCAGGGGAAGGCTACGAGCAGTACTTC. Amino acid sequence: CASSSPNAGEGYEQYF.

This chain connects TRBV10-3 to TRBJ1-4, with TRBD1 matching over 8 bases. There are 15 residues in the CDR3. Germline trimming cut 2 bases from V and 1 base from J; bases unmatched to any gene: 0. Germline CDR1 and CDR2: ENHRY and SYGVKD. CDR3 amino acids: CAISEDRGTNEKLFF. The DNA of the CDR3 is TGTGCCATCAGTGAGGACAGGGGAACTAATGAAAAACTGTTTTTT.